Presented here are 14 T cell receptor beta chains from one specimen sequenced in a study of blood T cell repertoires in COVID-19. TCRdb's table, derived via immunoSEQ multiplex PCR, lists solely in-frame clones and lacks some. The data contain fewer than 200,000 clones, around 84% of them seen just once; the ten biggest clones take up less than 6.5%. The sample was peripheral blood. Receptors originate from a woman aged 45-65 years with COVID-19, enrolled during active disease.

CDR3 sequence reads: CASSPGQSSYNSPLHF. In DNA, the CDR3 is TGTGCCAGCTCACCCGGACAGAGCTCCTATAATTCACCCCTCCACTTT. This rearrangement joins TRBV18 to TRBJ1-6; TRBD1 might be the D (6 bases). Germline V gives CDR1 KGHSH, CDR2 LQKENI. There are 16 residues in the CDR3. V was shortened by 3 bases and J by 0 bases, with 9 bases between the two germline ends.

The count of this clone is one. The chain links TRBV19 to TRBJ1-3, with 11 bases identical to TRBD1. With V trimmed by 2 bases and J by 4 bases, 7 bases remained unmatched. CDR1 is LNHDA and CDR2 is SQIVND in the germline V gene (reference sequence). The CDR3 contains 17 residues. DNA for the CDR3: TGTGCCAGTAGTATACCCGGGACAGGGGGTATCGGAAACACCATATATTTT. This sequence encodes CASSIPGTGGIGNTIYF.

In DNA form, the CDR3 reads TGTGCCAGCAGAGAGTCCGGGACACTGAACACTGAAGCTTTCTTT. Protein sequence: CASRESGTLNTEAFF. V is TRBV6-5 and J is TRBJ1-1, with a possible D match to TRBD1 (6 bases). Germline CDR1 is MNHEY and CDR2 is SVGAGI. This CDR3 has 15 residues. With 6 bases removed from V and 0 bases from J, the gap between germline ends came to 14 bases.

This clone appeared a single time. The chain combines TRBV10-3 with TRBJ1-2; no clear D gene. V was cut by 8 bases and J by 8 bases, with 21 bases left in between. The CDR3 is 14 residues long. Per the germline V gene, CDR1 is ENHRY and CDR2 is SYGVKD. The CDR3 coding sequence is TGTGCCATCCATACCGGACCGGGGTCTATAGGCTACACCTTC. This gives the protein CAIHTGPGSIGYTF.

This rearrangement joins TRBV6-1 to TRBJ2-1; perhaps TRBD1 as D (6 bases). The CDR3 runs to 19 residues. The ends were cut back, 4 bases at V and 8 bases at J, with 30 bases in the middle. Germline loops: CDR1 MNHNS, CDR2 SASEGT. CDR3 bases: TGTGCCAGCAGTGCTCTTAAGAGTCTTGACAGGCCCCGGGCGGATGAGCAGTTCTTC. Translation gives CASSALKSLDRPRADEQFF.

V and J are TRBV11-2 and TRBJ2-7, with 13 bases aligning to TRBD2. From germline, CDR1 is SGHAT and CDR2 FQNNGV. CDR3 size: 14 residues. Trimming at V came to 4 bases and at J to 5 bases, leaving 2 bases not matched to a gene. The CDR3 protein is CASSWGLAGNEQYF. The DNA for the CDR3 is TGTGCCAGCAGCTGGGGACTAGCGGGGAACGAGCAGTACTTC.

This clone is a singleton in its sample. The rearrangement uses TRBV9 and TRBJ2-1, with D possibly TRBD1 on 5 matching bases. This CDR3 region has 15 residues. V shed 0 bases and J shed 6 bases, with 13 bases lying between them. Germline V gene data show CDR1 as SGDLS and CDR2 as YYNGEE. As DNA, the CDR3 is TGTGCCAGCAGCGTAGGTTCAGGGATGGGCAATGAGCAGTTCTTC. It specifies CASSVGSGMGNEQFF.

The genes are TRBV9 and TRBJ1-2; 8 bases fit TRBD1. Germline trimming cut 3 bases from V and 6 bases from J; bases unmatched to any gene: 10. The CDR3 runs 15 residues. From germline, CDR1 is SGDLS and CDR2 YYNGEE. The chain's CDR3 is CASSERTGQGNGYTF. The CDR3, as DNA: TGTGCCAGCAGCGAACGGACAGGGCAGGGGAATGGCTACACCTTC.

The chain couples TRBV27 to TRBJ1-4; 9 nucleotides line up with TRBD1. J was trimmed by 8 bases and V by 5 bases; bases with no gene match: 15. Germline loops: CDR1 MNHEY, CDR2 SMNVEV (reference sequence). There are 17 residues in the CDR3. CDR3 region: CASSPGQGLEVEEKLFF. The CDR3 nucleotides are TGTGCCAGCAGTCCGGGACAGGGACTGGAGGTGGAGGAAAAACTGTTTTTT.

This rearrangement joins TRBV2 to TRBJ2-6; 7 bases are a match to TRBD1. This CDR3 has 17 residues. CDR1 SNHLY and CDR2 FYNNEI come from the germline V gene. Trimming removed 1 base from V and 1 base from J; junction bases left unmatched: 4. Here the CDR3 reads CASSEGQGSSGANVLTF. In nucleotides, the CDR3 is TGTGCCAGCAGTGAAGGACAGGGAAGTTCTGGGGCCAACGTCCTGACTTTC. Full variable domain (outside the CDR3, taken from reference TRBV2 and TRBJ2-6): EPEVTQTPSHQVTQMGQEVILRCVPISNHLYFYWYRQILGQKVEFLVSFYNNEISEKSEIFDDQFSVERPDGSNFTLKIRSTKLEDSAMYFCASSEGQGSSGANVLTFGAGSRLTVL.

This rearrangement joins TRBV7-9 to TRBJ2-2; 8 positions match TRBD2. The CDR3 covers 16 residues. V shed 5 bases, J shed 5 bases, and the junction held 10 bases outside the gene matches. Germline CDR1 SEHNR, CDR2 FQNEAQ (reference sequence). As DNA, the CDR3 is TGTGCCAGCAGCGGAACGGGGGGGCGTTCGACCGGGGAGCTGTTTTTT. Its translation is CASSGTGGRSTGELFF.

The chain joins TRBV7-3 to TRBJ2-3; weak D call: TRBD2 (7 bases). With 2 bases removed from V and 4 bases from J, the gap between germline ends came to 10 bases. The germline gives CDR1 SGHTA, CDR2 FQGTGA. The CDR3 is made up of 14 amino acids. CDR3 sequence reads: CASSLSGGPDTQYF. The CDR3 coding sequence is TGTGCCAGCAGCTTATCGGGGGGCCCAGATACGCAGTATTTT.

This clone turned up a few times. The V gene is TRBV5-4, the J gene TRBJ1-5; 7 nucleotides line up with TRBD1. The V gene end was trimmed by 2 bases and the J gene end by 3 bases; junction bases not matched to a gene: 5. The germline gives CDR1 SGHNT, CDR2 YYREEE (reference sequence). There are 15 residues in the CDR3. The CDR3 region is CASSLGGQSNQPQHF. DNA of the CDR3: TGTGCCAGCAGCTTAGGGGGACAGTCCAATCAGCCCCAGCATTTT.

The rearrangement uses TRBV5-1 and TRBJ1-1; D is unclear. V was shortened by 5 bases and J by 4 bases, with 21 bases between the two germline ends. The CDR3 contains 16 residues. The germline gives CDR1 SGHRS, CDR2 YFSETQ. The chain's CDR3 is CASSPGRGFDVTEAFF. Here the CDR3 DNA reads TGCGCCAGCAGTCCCGGCCGAGGTTTCGACGTCACTGAAGCTTTCTTT.